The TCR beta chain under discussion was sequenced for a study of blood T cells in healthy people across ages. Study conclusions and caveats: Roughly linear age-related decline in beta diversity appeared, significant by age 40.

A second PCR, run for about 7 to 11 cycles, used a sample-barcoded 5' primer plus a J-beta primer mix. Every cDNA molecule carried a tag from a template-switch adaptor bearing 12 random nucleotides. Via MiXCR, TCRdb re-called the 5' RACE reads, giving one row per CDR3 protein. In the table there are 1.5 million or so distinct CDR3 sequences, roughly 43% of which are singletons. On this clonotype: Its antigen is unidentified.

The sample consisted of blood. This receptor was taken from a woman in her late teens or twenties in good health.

This CDR3 reads CASSPDRSITDTQYF. The CDR3, as DNA: TGTGCCAGCAGTCCTGACAGGTCCATCACAGATACGCAGTATTTT. The genes are TRBV14 and TRBJ2-3; possible D gene TRBD1, 6 bases. Germline assignment: CDR1 SGHDN and CDR2 FVKESK. The length of the CDR3 is 15 residues. The V gene lost 6 bases and the J gene lost 2 bases, with 15 bases spanning the gap.